Listed below are T cell receptor beta chains from one sample, sequenced in a study of shared clonotypes between healthy human individuals. TCRdb's table, derived via immunoSEQ multiplex PCR, lists solely in-frame clones and lacks some. Among millions of clones, roughly 95% were seen once, and the ten largest hold 0.9% to 1.4%. Sequenced material: naive CD8+ T cells sorted from blood. The receptors here all came from a young man in good health. CDR3s include the opening cysteine and the closing phenylalanine or tryptophan. The D gene is left open where the match is weak. Expanded clones get a size class; other rows say once, few or many, or leave the size out.

D gene,J gene,CDR3 length,V gene,clone size,CDR3 DNA,CDR3 protein
.,TRBJ2-7,13,TRBV4-2,.,TGTGCCAGCAGCCAAGGGGGATCCTACGAGCAGTACTTC,CASSQGGSYEQYF
.,TRBJ2-3,17,TRBV4-1,.,TGCGCCAGCAGCCAACCGGACGGCCCACCTAGCACAGATACGCAGTATTTT,CASSQPDGPPSTDTQYF
TRBD2,TRBJ2-2,19,TRBV7-8,.,TGTGCCAGCAGCTTTCGACTAGCGGGAGGTCCTTCGAACACCGGGGAGCTGTTTTTT,CASSFRLAGGPSNTGELFF
.,TRBJ2-7,14,TRBV27,.,TGTGCCAGCAGTTACAGGGCCAGCTCCTACGAGCAGTACTTC,CASSYRASSYEQYF
.,TRBJ1-2,16,TRBV4-3,.,TGCGCCAGCAGCCAAGGCACGGGAGCCGTGGCGTGGGGCTACACCTTC,CASSQGTGAVAWGYTF
TRBD2,TRBJ2-3,16,TRBV28,.,TGTGCCAGCAGCCCGATCATCGGGGGGGCCGGGGATACGCAGTATTTT,CASSPIIGGAGDTQYF
TRBD2,TRBJ2-7,16,TRBV4-3,.,TGCGCCAGCAGCCAAGATCAAATAGCGGGGGGGGCCGAGCAGTACTTC,CASSQDQIAGGAEQYF
.,TRBJ1-5,14,TRBV5-6,.,TGTGCCAGCAGCTTGGCGGATAGCAATCAGCCCCAGCATTTT,CASSLADSNQPQHF
TRBD2,TRBJ2-1,18,TRBV4-1,.,TGCGCCAGCACCGGGACTAGCGGGAGCCCATCTCCCTACAATGAGCAGTTCTTC,CASTGTSGSPSPYNEQFF
.,TRBJ2-5,15,TRBV4-3,once,TGCGCCAGCAGCCAAGATGGGACGGAGAGGGAGACCCAGTACTTC,CASSQDGTERETQYF
.,TRBJ2-2,15,TRBV30,.,TGTGCCTGGAGTGGGGACTCCTCGAACACCGGGGAGCTGTTTTTT,CAWSGDSSNTGELFF
TRBD1,TRBJ2-5,14,TRBV5-6,once,TGTGCCAGCAGCAAACAGGGGGCGGGTGAGACCCAGTACTTC,CASSKQGAGETQYF
TRBD2,TRBJ2-1,14,TRBV7-3,few,TGTGCCAGCAGCGCTGGGGGGGTCCGGAATGAGCAGTTCTTC,CASSAGGVRNEQFF
.,TRBJ2-3,14,TRBV2,.,TGTGCCACACTCATGAAGGACAACACAGATACGCAGTATTTT,CATLMKDNTDTQYF
TRBD1,TRBJ2-1,14,TRBV12-5,.,TGTGCTAGCTCTGGACAGGCAGCCTACAATGAGCAGTTCTTC,CASSGQAAYNEQFF
TRBD1,TRBJ1-2,14,TRBV29-1,.,TGCAGCGTTGATGTACCGGGACAGATCTATGGCTACACCTTC,CSVDVPGQIYGYTF
TRBD1,TRBJ1-2,13,TRBV27,.,TGTGCCAGCACTGTGACAGGGATCGACGGCTACACCTTC,CASTVTGIDGYTF
.,TRBJ1-3,17,TRBV28,.,TGTGCCAGCACCACCCCCATGAGGGGGGCGCAGGGAAACACCATATATTTT,CASTTPMRGAQGNTIYF
.,TRBJ2-3,14,TRBV2,.,TGTGCCAGCAGTGAATTTACAGGAACAGATACGCAGTATTTT,CASSEFTGTDTQYF
TRBD1,TRBJ2-1,17,TRBV27,once,TGTGCCAGCAGTTTAGTTGAACAGGGGGCTGATCACAATGAGCAGTTCTTC,CASSLVEQGADHNEQFF
.,TRBJ1-1,15,TRBV13,once,TGTGCCAGCAGCGCCCCCGCTCGGGGGAACGTTGAAGCTTTCTTT,CASSAPARGNVEAFF
.,TRBJ1-1,12,TRBV11-2,.,TGTGCCAGCAGCTTAGATCGCAGTGAAGCTTTCTTT,CASSLDRSEAFF
TRBD1,TRBJ2-7,12,TRBV13,.,TGTGCCAGCAGCTCACAGGGGGCCGGGCAGTACTTC,CASSSQGAGQYF
.,TRBJ2-2,14,TRBV27,.,TGTGCCAGCAGTATCTTACTTCCCACCGGGGAGCTGTTTTTT,CASSILLPTGELFF
.,TRBJ2-7,12,TRBV30,.,TGTGCCTGTCGTCGGACCCCCTACGAGCAGTACTTC,CACRRTPYEQYF
.,TRBJ2-7,14,TRBV27,.,TGTGCCAGCAGTTTATTGGGTCGGTCCTACGAGCAGTACTTC,CASSLLGRSYEQYF
.,TRBJ2-7,13,TRBV5-4,.,TGTGCCAGCAGCCGATCACCAGTATACGAGCAGTACTTC,CASSRSPVYEQYF
.,TRBJ2-2,13,TRBV18,.,TGTGCCAGCTCACCGGAAGGCCCCGGGGAGCTGTTTTTT,CASSPEGPGELFF
.,TRBJ1-1,14,TRBV4-3,once,TGCGCCAGCAGCCAAGGCCCCGGAGCCCAAGAGGCTTTCTTT,CASSQGPGAQEAFF
.,TRBJ1-4,14,TRBV11-2,.,TGTGCCAGCAGCTTAGTAAGGGGCGATGAAAAACTGTTTTTT,CASSLVRGDEKLFF
.,TRBJ2-2,17,TRBV11-3,.,TGTGCCAGCAGCCTCACCCCGTTGGGTTATAACACCGGGGAGCTGTTTTTT,CASSLTPLGYNTGELFF
.,TRBJ1-2,15,TRBV15,.,TGTGCCACCAGCAGAGATGGTTTCAACTCAGAAGGCTACACCTTC,CATSRDGFNSEGYTF
.,TRBJ2-1,16,TRBV11-1,.,TGTGCCAGCAGCCGCACCGACAGTTACTCCTACAATGAGCAGTTCTTC,CASSRTDSYSYNEQFF
.,TRBJ1-6,19,TRBV19,.,TGTGCCAGTAGTATAGACCCAGAGGGGGAGAGCTCCTATAATTCACCCCTCCACTTT,CASSIDPEGESSYNSPLHF
TRBD2,TRBJ2-1,17,TRBV4-1,few,TGCGCCAGCAGCCAAGATATAGGCGGGAGGTCAAACAATGAGCAGTTCTTC,CASSQDIGGRSNNEQFF